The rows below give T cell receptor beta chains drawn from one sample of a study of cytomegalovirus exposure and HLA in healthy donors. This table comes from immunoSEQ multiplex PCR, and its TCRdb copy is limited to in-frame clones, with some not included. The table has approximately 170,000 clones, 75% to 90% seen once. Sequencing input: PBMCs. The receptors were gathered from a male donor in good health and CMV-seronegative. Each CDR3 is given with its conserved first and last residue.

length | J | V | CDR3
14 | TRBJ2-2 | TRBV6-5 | CASSPGQGSGELFF
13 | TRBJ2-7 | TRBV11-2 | CASSLTGRYEQYF
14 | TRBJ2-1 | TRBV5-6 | CASTSPGTNNEQFF
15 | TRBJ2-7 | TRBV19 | CATSSQGQPFYEQYF
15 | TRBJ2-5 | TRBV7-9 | CASSSGGTGEETQYF
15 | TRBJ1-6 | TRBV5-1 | CASSPGTSYNSPLHF
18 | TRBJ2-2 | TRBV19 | CASSIVLSGLAGTGELFF
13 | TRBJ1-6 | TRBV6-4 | CASSVDRDSPLHF
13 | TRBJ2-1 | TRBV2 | CASSYIQGFEQFF
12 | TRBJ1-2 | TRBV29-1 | CSVSRDLYGYTF
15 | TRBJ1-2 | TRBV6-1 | CASSSKDRNRYGYTF
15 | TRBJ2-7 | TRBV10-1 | CASSEAGGRAREQYF
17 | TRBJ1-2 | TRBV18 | CASSPFAGENQLYGYTF
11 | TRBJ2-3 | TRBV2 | CATLGLADWYF
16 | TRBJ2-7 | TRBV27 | CASSAYRTGVPSEQYF
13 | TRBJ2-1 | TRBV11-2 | CASSPTSYNEQFF
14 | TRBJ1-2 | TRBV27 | CASRTGGSGYGYTF
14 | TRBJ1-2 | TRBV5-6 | CASSLNRVSYGYTF
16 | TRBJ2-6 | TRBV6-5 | CASSYSRRAGANVLTF
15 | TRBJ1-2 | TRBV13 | CASSTDVRNLYGYTF
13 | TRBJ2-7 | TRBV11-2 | CASSPSTGFEQYF